Listed here are 16 T cell receptor beta chains from one sample, sequenced in a study of blood T cells in healthy people across ages. A J-beta primer mix and a sample-barcoded 5' primer were used in a second PCR of about 7 to 12 cycles. TCRdb reprocessed the 5' RACE reads via MiXCR and lists one record per CDR3 protein. This table holds fewer than 2,000,000 distinct CDR3 sequences, about two fifths found once. The specimen sequenced was blood. The receptors originated from a human donor in good health.

This chain joins TRBV27 and TRBJ1-2; no clear D. CDR1 is MNHEY and CDR2 is SMNVEV in the germline V gene (reference sequence). Deletions cut 5 bases from V and 3 bases from J, with 13 bases between. The CDR3 is 14 residues long. The DNA for the CDR3 is TGTGCCAGCAGTCAAACGACAACTTACTATGGCTACACCTTC. It encodes CASSQTTTYYGYTF.

The chain links TRBV7-8 to TRBJ2-1; 7 bases fit TRBD2. The germline V gene has CDR1 SGHVS and CDR2 FQNEAQ. V lost 5 bases and J lost 8; bases outside the gene matches: 9. The CDR3 contains 14 residues. Written as DNA, the CDR3 is TGTGCCAGCAGCCTCGGAGGGGAGGGCTATGAGCAGTTCTTC. It codes for CASSLGGEGYEQFF. The entire variable domain, with the rest obtained from reference TRBV7-8 and TRBJ2-1, is as follows: GAGVSQSPRYKVAKRGQDVALRCDPISGHVSLFWYQQALGQGPEFLTYFQNEAQLDKSGLPSDRFFAERPEGSVSTLKIQRTQQEDSAVYLCASSLGGEGYEQFFGPGTRLTVL.

The rearrangement joins TRBV6-5 to TRBJ2-7; the D is unclear. Looked up from germline, CDR1 is MNHEY and CDR2 is SVGAGI. V lost 0 bases and J 1 base, leaving 7 bases between the germline ends. This CDR3 contains 14 residues. The CDR3 DNA reads TGTGCCAGCAGTTACTCTACGGAGTCCTACGAGCAGTACTTC. Amino acids: CASSYSTESYEQYF.

V usage is TRBV20-1 and J usage is TRBJ2-1, with D possibly being TRBD2 (5 bases). The V end lost 5 bases, the J end lost 0 bases, and 14 bases lay between the germline ends. The germline CDR1 and CDR2 sequences are DFQATT and SNEGSKA (reference sequence). The CDR3 extends over 15 amino acids. The CDR3 region is CSAGNGGFSYNEQFF. In nucleotides, the CDR3 is TGCAGTGCTGGAAACGGAGGTTTCTCCTACAATGAGCAGTTCTTC.

V gene TRBV20-1 combines with J gene TRBJ2-5; a weak D match, TRBD1 (6 bases). The J call is in doubt because the DNA end fits TRBJ2-7 better. CDR3 length: 18 residues. The germline V gene encodes CDR1 DFQATT and CDR2 SNEGSKA (reference sequence). CDR3 sequence reads: CSASFQHRQVGVGYEQYF. The CDR3 nucleotides are TGCAGTGCTTCATTTCAGCACCGACAGGTCGGGGTAGGGTACGAGCAGTACTTC.

The rearrangement joins TRBV3-1 to TRBJ2-4; TRBD1 matches at 8 bases. With the DNA end fitting TRBJ2-7 better, the J assignment may be wrong. CDR1 is LGHDT and CDR2 is YNNKEL in the germline V gene (reference sequence). This CDR3 has 13 residues. CDR3 loop: CASSTGGNYEQYF. The CDR3, as DNA: TGTGCCAGCAGCACAGGGGGGAACTACGAGCAGTACTTC.

This clonotype was recorded many times. CDR3 region: CASSLGRGTTYEQYF. The CDR3 region has the DNA TGCGCCAGCAGCTTGGGCCGAGGGACAACCTACGAGCAGTACTTC. The chain couples TRBV5-1 to TRBJ2-7, with D tentatively TRBD1 (6 bases). The CDR3 consists of 15 residues. Germline V gene sequence: CDR1 SGHRS, CDR2 YFSETQ. Between the trimmed V and J ends, which lost 0 bases and 2 bases, there was a span of 12 bases. Variable domain in full (rest from reference TRBV5-1 and TRBJ2-7): KAGVTQTPRYLIKTRGQQVTLSCSPISGHRSVSWYQQTPGQGLQFLFEYFSETQRNKGNFPGRFSGRQFSNSRSEMNVSTLELGDSALYLCASSLGRGTTYEQYFGPGTRLTVT.

This clonotype was counted a few times. The chain joins TRBV6-1 to TRBJ2-3; the D gene is possibly TRBD2 (6 bases). CDR1 MNHNS and CDR2 SASEGT come from the germline V gene. V lost 2 bases and J lost 0, with 12 bases in between. The CDR3 sequence is 16 residues long. This chain's CDR3 is CASSELRGSSTDTQYF. CDR3 in DNA: TGTGCCAGCAGTGAATTGCGGGGTTCTAGCACAGATACGCAGTATTTT.

This chain joins TRBV6-5 and TRBJ1-1; no definite D call. Trimming pared 2 bases from V and 7 bases from J, leaving 11 bases between. The CDR3 covers 13 residues. Germline CDR1 and CDR2: MNHEY and SVGAGI. CDR3 amino acids: CASSYNLYGEAFF. The CDR3 region has the DNA TGTGCCAGCAGTTACAATTTATACGGTGAAGCTTTCTTT.

The V and J genes are TRBV4-3 and TRBJ2-3, with D hard to call. With 0 bases removed from V and 7 bases from J, the gap between germline ends came to 17 bases. CDR3 length: 16 residues. Per germline, CDR1 LGHNA and CDR2 YSLEER. The CDR3 nucleotides are TGCGCCAGCAGCCAAGATTCCCCTTCTAGTTCCCATACGCAGTATTTT. Its protein product is CASSQDSPSSSHTQYF.

This clonotype occurred a few times. The chain uses TRBV21-1 and TRBJ2-5. TRBV21-1 counts as a pseudogene. The CDR3 spans 14 residues. CDR3 amino acids: CASSKHHTRETQYF. The DNA of the CDR3 is TGTGCCAGCAGCAAACATCATACCAGGGAGACCCAGTACTTC.

The chain has TRBV7-2 and TRBJ2-4, with TRBD2 matching over 14 bases. Germline-derived CDR1 and CDR2 are SGHTA and FQGNSA. The CDR3 has 18 amino acids. Trimming cost V 5 bases and J 6 bases; bases outside gene matches: 12. For the CDR3, the DNA is TGTGCCAGCAGCACTACCGGACTAGCGGGGGGAATCCGAAACATTCAGTACTTC. Translating it yields CASSTTGLAGGIRNIQYF. The complete variable domain, with remaining parts taken from reference TRBV7-2 and TRBJ2-4, reads GAGVSQSPSNKVTEKGKDVELRCDPISGHTALYWYRQSLGQGLEFLIYFQGNSAPDKSGLPSDRFSAERTGGSVSTLTIQRTQQEDSAVYLCASSTTGLAGGIRNIQYFGAGTRLSVL.

A word on this clonotype: The junction differs from germline at one of its ends, possibly a read error. The rearrangement joins TRBV7-9 to TRBJ2-3, with D hard to call. Germline V gene lookup returns CDR1 SEHNR and CDR2 FQNEAQ (reference sequence). The length of the CDR3 is 14 residues. The CDR3 region is CASNLVATTDTQYF. The CDR3 nucleotides read TGTGCCAGCAACTTAGTTGCCACCACAGATACGCAGTATTTT.

This clonotype has at least ten counts. The chain couples TRBV7-2 to TRBJ1-1; no clear D gene. CDR1 SGHTA and CDR2 FQGNSA come from the germline V gene. The CDR3 consists of 14 residues. V lost 3 bases to trimming and J lost 7 bases, with 15 bases between them. CDR3 residues: CASSLMSGPGEAFF. Here the CDR3 DNA reads TGTGCCAGCAGCTTGATGTCAGGACCTGGTGAAGCTTTCTTT.

The rearrangement uses TRBV4-3 and TRBJ2-2; 13 bases align to TRBD2. This CDR3 comprises 16 residues. Germline assignment: CDR1 LGHNA and CDR2 YSLEER. V trimming: 1 base; J trimming: 9 bases; junction bases outside the gene matches: 5. The chain's CDR3 is CASSQALAGGPRELFF. The CDR3, as DNA: TGCGCCAGCAGCCAAGCACTAGCGGGGGGGCCCCGGGAGCTGTTTTTT.

The chain joins TRBV5-1 to TRBJ1-4; possibly TRBD1 for D (6 bases). Germline lookup yields CDR1 SGHRS and CDR2 YFSETQ. The CDR3 extends over 15 amino acids. Trimming left V 3 bases short and J 4 bases short, with 13 bases between. CDR3 sequence (DNA): TGCGCCAGCAGCTCGGACGGGACATTTAATGAAAAACTGTTTTTT. This codes for CASSSDGTFNEKLFF.